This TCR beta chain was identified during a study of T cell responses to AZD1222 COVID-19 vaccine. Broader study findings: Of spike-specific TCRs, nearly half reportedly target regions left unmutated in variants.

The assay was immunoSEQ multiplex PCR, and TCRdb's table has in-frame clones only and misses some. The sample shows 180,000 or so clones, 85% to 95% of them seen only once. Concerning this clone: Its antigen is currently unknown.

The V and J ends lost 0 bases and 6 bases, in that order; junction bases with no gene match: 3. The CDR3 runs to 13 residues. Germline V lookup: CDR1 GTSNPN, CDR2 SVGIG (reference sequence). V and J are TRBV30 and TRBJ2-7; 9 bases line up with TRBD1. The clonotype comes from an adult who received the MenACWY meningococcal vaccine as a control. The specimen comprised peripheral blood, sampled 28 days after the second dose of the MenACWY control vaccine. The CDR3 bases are TGTGCCTGGAGTGTACAGGGGGCCGGCGAGCAGTACTTC. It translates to CAWSVQGAGEQYF.